A single T cell receptor beta chain is shown here with its context. Its specificity is unknown. The entry originates in a study of T cell responses to AZD1222 COVID-19 vaccine. Study overall: Samples with a second dose at about 4 or about 12 weeks were pooled together. Study-wide points: Spike-specific TCRs gained breadth and depth after people received two AZD1222 doses. Clonal diversity was possibly underestimated, and the donors were mostly white British, with more females.

Per the germline V gene, CDR1 is ENHRY and CDR2 is SYGVKD. J gave up 6 bases and V 6 bases, and 12 bases lay outside the gene matches. There are 15 residues in the CDR3. Produced via immunoSEQ multiplex PCR; TCRdb's table is partial and in-frame only. Of around 180,000 clones listed, roughly 88% are singletons. The clonotype originates from an adult in good health. The chain uses TRBV10-3 and TRBJ1-1, with TRBD1 identical over 8 bases. Sequenced here: peripheral blood, sampled on day 0 of AZD1222 vaccination. This CDR3 is CAIRGRGPEGAEAFF. CDR3 DNA sequence: TGTGCCATCAGGGGCAGGGGGCCTGAGGGAGCTGAAGCTTTCTTT.